These 30 T cell receptor beta chains were all obtained from the same sample, sequenced in a study of molecular identifiers for immune sequencing clone quantification. TCRdb analysed the PCR reads with MiXCR anew, one entry per CDR3 protein. The table has about 640,000 distinct CDR3 sequences, about 20% seen once. Material: naive CD8+ T cells from blood, with Jurkat cell RNA spiked in. As for subset: FACS-sorted CD8+CD4-CCR7+CD45RA+ naive T cells. Receptor source: a human donor in good health. Some libraries in this study had Jurkat cell RNA spiked in.

This clonotype was picked up many times. J is TRBJ2-7 and V is TRBV5-6; TRBD2 agrees at 7 bases. CDR1 and CDR2 (germline): SGHDT, YYEEEE. The CDR3 extends over 14 amino acids. The V gene end was trimmed by 1 base and the J gene end by 7 bases; junction bases not matched to a gene: 8. CDR3 protein: CASSLLGDGGEQYF. CDR3 DNA: TGTGCCAGCAGCTTGCTCGGGGACGGGGGGGAGCAGTACTTC.

This clonotype was seen only a few times. The rearrangement links TRBV11-2 to TRBJ2-7; the match to TRBD1 covers 11 bases. J was trimmed by 2 bases and V by 2 bases; bases with no gene match: 8. Looked up from germline, CDR1 is SGHAT and CDR2 is FQNNGV. The CDR3 runs to 17 residues. The CDR3 protein is CASSLIGGTGGTYEQYF. CDR3 nucleotides: TGTGCCAGCAGCTTAATTGGGGGGACAGGGGGGACCTACGAGCAGTACTTC.

This clonotype was counted between two and nine times. This CDR3 reads CASSIGLAGMETQYF. CDR3 nucleotide sequence: TGTGCCAGTAGTATTGGACTAGCGGGGATGGAGACCCAGTACTTC. The J gene is TRBJ2-5, the V gene TRBV19; 12 bases fit TRBD2. Trimming cost V 3 bases and J 5 bases; bases outside gene matches: 4. The CDR3 totals 15 residues. The germline V gene has CDR1 LNHDA and CDR2 SQIVND (reference sequence).

This clonotype came up many times. CDR3 nucleotides: TGTGCCAGTTCATGGCGGGGGGGAGAGACCCAGTACTTC. Translating gives CASSWRGGETQYF. The rearrangement uses TRBV19 and TRBJ2-5; TRBD2 matches at 9 bases. Germline CDR1 and CDR2: LNHDA and SQIVND (reference sequence). After removal of 8 bases from V and 4 bases from J, the junction contained 5 bases not matched to a gene. This CDR3 region has 13 residues.

With respect to this clonotype: One base away lies a much larger clone, so this may be a sequencing read error. The CDR3, as DNA: TGCGCCAGCAGCCGAGTAGGCCCCTACGAGCAGTACTTC. Its protein product is CASSRVGPYEQYF. The chain employs TRBV4-1 and TRBJ2-7; D not certain. V dropped 4 bases and J dropped 2 bases, with 9 bases sitting between them. Germline CDR1 is MGHRA and CDR2 is YSYEKL. The CDR3 covers 13 residues.

A remark on this clonotype: A much larger clone differs from this one at a single base, so this may be a read error. The chain links TRBV12-3 or TRBV12-4 to TRBJ1-2; tentatively, D is TRBD1 (6 bases). The V end lost 3 bases, the J end lost 4 bases, and 12 bases lay between the germline ends. The CDR3 spans 14 residues. As DNA, the CDR3 is TGTGCCAGCAGTTTGGGGGCCGGTAGCTATGGCTACACCTTC. Its protein product is CASSLGAGSYGYTF.

The CDR3 region has the DNA TGCGCCAGCAGCTTGGAGGTGGCGTCCACTGAAGCTTTCTTT. This gives the protein CASSLEVASTEAFF. The chain joins TRBV5-1 to TRBJ1-1; no definite D call. V shed 0 bases and J shed 4 bases, with 10 bases lying between them. This CDR3 region has 14 residues. Germline assignment: CDR1 SGHRS and CDR2 YFSETQ.

Comments on this clonotype: A read error may produce the germline difference seen at one junction end. The chain is built from TRBV6-5 and TRBJ1-4; the D gene is possibly TRBD1 (6 bases). Germline-derived CDR1 and CDR2 are MNHEY and SVGAGI. The CDR3 totals 15 residues. CDR3 residues: CASSYSIRGNEKLSF. The CDR3 nucleotides read TGTGCCAGCAGTTACTCGATCAGGGGAAATGAAAAACTGTCTTTT.

The chain recombines TRBV6-2 or TRBV6-3 with TRBJ2-3; 12 bases align to TRBD2. CDR1 is MNHEY and CDR2 is SVGEGT in the germline V gene. CDR3 length: 16 amino acids. V lost 5 bases, J lost 5 bases, and 8 bases stayed unmatched. The CDR3 here is CASSRLAGAHLDTQYF. DNA for the CDR3: TGTGCCAGCAGTAGACTAGCGGGGGCTCATTTAGATACGCAGTATTTT.

This clonotype was counted ten times or more. The chain combines TRBV13 with TRBJ2-7; TRBD2 aligns across 9 bases. CDR1 is PRHDT, CDR2 FYEKMQ, per germline (reference sequence). J lost 0 bases, V lost 5 bases, and 8 bases had no gene match. This CDR3 region has 16 residues. Written as DNA, the CDR3 is TGTGCCAGCAGCGCGCGGACTAGCGTGAGCTCCTACGAGCAGTACTTC. Translation gives CASSARTSVSSYEQYF.

This clonotype was found many times. This chain connects TRBV5-4 to TRBJ2-7; D may be TRBD1 (6 bases). The germline V gene has CDR1 SGHNT and CDR2 YYREEE (reference sequence). Trimming shortened V by 2 bases and J by 7 bases, and 13 bases separated the two germline ends. The CDR3 spans 13 residues. The CDR3 loop reads CASSFQGSEEQYF. Here the CDR3 DNA reads TGTGCCAGCAGCTTTCAGGGGTCGGAGGAGCAGTACTTC.

This clonotype was found many times. This sequence joins TRBV12-3 or TRBV12-4 and TRBJ1-1; 7 nucleotides align to TRBD1. The CDR3 has 12 amino acids. V lost 6 bases to trimming and J lost 6 bases; unmatched junction nucleotides: 4. CDR3 sequence: CASSLQGAEAFF. The CDR3 DNA reads as TGTGCCAGCAGCTTGCAGGGGGCTGAAGCTTTCTTT.

This clonotype has just a few counts. The chain combines TRBV27 with TRBJ2-7; weak D call: TRBD1 (6 bases). The CDR3 has 14 residues. Trimming removed 4 bases at V and 2 bases at J, with 12 bases between. CDR1 MNHEY and CDR2 SMNVEV come from the germline V gene (reference sequence). CDR3 nucleotides: TGTGCCAGCAGTTACCAGGGGAAGACCTACGAGCAGTACTTC. Its translation is CASSYQGKTYEQYF.

This clonotype was recorded at least ten times. The rearrangement joins TRBV11-2 to TRBJ2-1, with D possibly being TRBD2 (6 bases). Deletions cut 5 bases from V and 1 base from J, with 12 bases between. The V gene's germline CDR1 is SGHAT and CDR2 FQNNGV. CDR3 length: 15 amino acids. CDR3 sequence reads: CASSDGSLSYNEQFF. The DNA for the CDR3 is TGTGCCAGCAGCGACGGGAGTTTGTCCTACAATGAGCAGTTCTTC.

Ten or more counts support this clonotype. The chain joins TRBV4-3 to TRBJ2-2; perhaps D is TRBD1 or TRBD2 (5 bases each). The germline CDR1 and CDR2 sequences are LGHNA and YSLEER. Deletions cut 0 bases from V and 0 bases from J, with 14 bases between. The CDR3 consists of 18 residues. CDR3 amino acids: CASSQDTGALANTGELFF. CDR3 DNA: TGCGCCAGCAGCCAAGATACCGGGGCATTGGCGAACACCGGGGAGCTGTTTTTT.

This clonotype was detected many times. The chain couples TRBV7-8 to TRBJ2-1; 8 bases are shared with TRBD1. V gave up 5 bases and J gave up 2 bases; unmatched junction bases: 8. CDR3 length equals 16 residues. The germline gives CDR1 SGHVS, CDR2 FQNEAQ. The CDR3 DNA reads TGTGCCAGCAGCCTCCGGACAGGGATTACCTACAATGAGCAGTTCTTC. Translating it yields CASSLRTGITYNEQFF.

The chain links TRBV5-6 to TRBJ1-2; D is ambiguous. Trimming removed 7 bases from V and 10 bases from J, with 17 bases in between. The germline V gene encodes CDR1 SGHDT and CDR2 YYEEEE. The CDR3 runs 12 residues. The CDR3 bases are TGTGCCAGCGGGTGGTCAGAGCCTAACTACACCTTC. Residues: CASGWSEPNYTF. Using reference TRBV5-6 and TRBJ1-2 for the parts outside the CDR3, the full variable domain is DAGVTQSPTHLIKTRGQQVTLRCSPKSGHDTVSWYQQALGQGPQFIFQYYEEEERQRGNFPDRFSGHQFPNYSSELNVNALLLGDSALYLCASGWSEPNYTFGSGTRLTVV.

This clonotype was recorded many times. V is TRBV19 and J is TRBJ2-1; 7 bases agree with TRBD2. The V and J ends lost 5 bases and 7 bases, in that order; junction bases with no gene match: 14. Germline CDR1 is LNHDA and CDR2 is SQIVND (reference sequence). The CDR3 totals 16 residues. CDR3 protein: CASSPWWGGSGNEQFF. Written as DNA, the CDR3 is TGTGCCAGTAGTCCGTGGTGGGGCGGGAGCGGGAATGAGCAGTTCTTC.

CDR3 amino acids: CASSGTGLFYEQFF. The CDR3 bases are TGTGCCAGCAGTGGGACAGGTCTCTTCTATGAGCAGTTCTTC. The chain carries TRBV2 and TRBJ2-1; the match to TRBD1 covers 7 bases. The V gene end was trimmed by 4 bases and the J gene end by 8 bases; junction bases not matched to a gene: 8. Germline V gene lookup returns CDR1 SNHLY and CDR2 FYNNEI. The CDR3 loop spans 14 amino acids.

The J gene is TRBJ2-5, the V gene TRBV20-1; 12 nucleotides align to TRBD1. The CDR3 contains 15 residues. V shed 5 bases, J shed 5 bases, and the junction held 9 bases outside the gene matches. Germline V gene lookup returns CDR1 DFQATT and CDR2 SNEGSKA (reference sequence). The CDR3 is CSAYSGTGGEETQYF. CDR3 bases: TGCAGTGCTTACTCCGGGACAGGGGGCGAGGAGACCCAGTACTTC.

Ten or more counts support this clonotype. The genes are TRBV6-5 and TRBJ1-5; a weak D match, TRBD1 (6 bases). This CDR3 contains 17 residues. V was clipped by 3 bases and J by 2 bases, with 17 bases between them. Germline CDR1 and CDR2: MNHEY and SVGAGI. The CDR3 DNA reads TGTGCCAGCAGTTATGCCCCGACAGGTGAGGGCAATCAGCCCCAGCATTTT. It is translated as CASSYAPTGEGNQPQHF.

The sample holds many counts of this clonotype. The chain carries TRBV15 and TRBJ2-3; unclear D gene. Looked up from germline, CDR1 is LNHNV and CDR2 is YYDKDF (reference sequence). Trimming took off 3 bases at V and 4 bases at J, with 11 bases between the two ends. The CDR3 totals 14 residues. CDR3 region: CATSSVYNADTQYF. CDR3 DNA: TGTGCCACCAGCAGTGTTTATAACGCAGATACGCAGTATTTT.

This clonotype appeared many times. The CDR3 DNA is TGTGCCAGCAGCACCAGGTTTAAGGATTACGTCCAAGAGACCCAGTACTTC. Protein product: CASSTRFKDYVQETQYF. This rearrangement joins TRBV7-9 to TRBJ2-5; D gene ambiguous. The CDR3 consists of 17 residues. Germline V gives CDR1 SEHNR, CDR2 FQNEAQ (reference sequence). The ends were cut back, 5 bases at V and 1 base at J, with 20 bases in the middle.

The chain is built from TRBV6-5 and TRBJ1-5; tentatively, D is TRBD1 (5 bases). V was trimmed by 6 bases and J by 9 bases, leaving 12 bases between them. Germline CDR1 reads MNHEY; CDR2 reads SVGAGI. The CDR3 loop spans 12 amino acids. CDR3 protein: CASRPLGGPQHF. CDR3 nucleotides: TGTGCCAGCAGACCTTTGGGGGGGCCCCAGCATTTT.

This clonotype was detected a few times. V is TRBV30 and J is TRBJ2-7; 8 bases are a match to TRBD2. This CDR3 is 16 amino acids long. The junction had 11 bases not matched to a gene; V was cut back by 3 bases and J by 1 base. Germline CDR1 GTSNPN, CDR2 SVGIG (reference sequence). CDR3 nucleotide sequence: TGTGCCTGGAGCGACCCGGGGAGCGGGAGATCCTACGAGCAGTACTTC. Encoded protein: CAWSDPGSGRSYEQYF.

On this clonotype itself: Possible read error: a much larger clone is one base away. It is likely a read error, because the conserved phenylalanine at the end of the CDR3 is missing. The chain combines TRBV28 with TRBJ1-1; D might be TRBD1 (5 bases). CDR1 and CDR2 from the germline V gene are MDHEN and SYDVKM. This CDR3 has 17 amino acids. The V end lost 5 bases, the J end lost 0 bases, and 19 bases lay between the germline ends. The CDR3 is CASSLLRDDGVNTEAFS. The CDR3 nucleotides read TGTGCCAGCAGTCTCCTCAGGGATGATGGTGTGAACACTGAAGCTTTCTCT.

This clonotype was seen more than once but under ten times. The chain has TRBV19 and TRBJ2-2, with 12 bases identical to TRBD2. The CDR3 contains 16 residues. In germline, CDR1 is LNHDA, CDR2 SQIVND (reference sequence). The V segment lost 3 bases and the J segment 4 bases; nucleotides outside the gene matches: 3. The CDR3, as DNA: TGTGCCAGTAGTATCGCTAGCGGGAGGGGCACCGGGGAGCTGTTTTTT. Translation gives CASSIASGRGTGELFF.

This clonotype was seen repeatedly, ten times or more. The chain uses TRBV5-5 and TRBJ2-7; 10 bases fit TRBD2. Germline loops: CDR1 SGHKS, CDR2 YYEKEE (reference sequence). The CDR3 consists of 14 residues. V lost 7 bases, J lost 1 base, and 5 bases stayed unmatched. The CDR3 loop is CASEEAGGSYEQYF. Written as DNA, the CDR3 is TGTGCCAGCGAGGAAGCGGGGGGGTCCTACGAGCAGTACTTC.

With respect to this clonotype: This may be a read error, as it is one base from a much larger clone. The genes are TRBV20-1 and TRBJ2-3; 8 bases are shared with TRBD2. In germline, CDR1 is DFQATT, CDR2 SNEGSKA (reference sequence). This CDR3 contains 17 residues. The V segment lost 0 bases and the J segment 2 bases; nucleotides outside the gene matches: 10. This CDR3 is CSAREGGSGTITDTQYF. CDR3 DNA sequence: TGCAGTGCTAGAGAGGGGGGTAGCGGGACAATCACAGATACGCAGTATTTT.

There are a few counts of this clonotype. The V gene is TRBV19, the J gene TRBJ2-3, with TRBD2 matching 8 bases. J lost 2 bases, V lost 5 bases, and 12 bases had no gene match. Germline V gene lookup returns CDR1 LNHDA and CDR2 SQIVND (reference sequence). The CDR3 runs to 17 residues. The CDR3 region is CASSPRGSGAVTDTQYF. The CDR3 coding sequence is TGTGCCAGTAGTCCCCGAGGTAGCGGGGCCGTCACAGATACGCAGTATTTT.